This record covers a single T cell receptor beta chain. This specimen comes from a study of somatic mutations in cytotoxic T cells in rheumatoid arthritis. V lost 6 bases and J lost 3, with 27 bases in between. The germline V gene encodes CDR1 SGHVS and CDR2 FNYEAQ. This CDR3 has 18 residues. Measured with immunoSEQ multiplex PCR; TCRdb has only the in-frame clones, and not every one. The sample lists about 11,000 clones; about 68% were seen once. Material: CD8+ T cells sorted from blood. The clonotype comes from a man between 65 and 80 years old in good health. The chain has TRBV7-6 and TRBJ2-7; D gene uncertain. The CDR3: CASSPGYFVGLNDYEQYF. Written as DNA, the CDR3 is TGTGCCAGCAGTCCCGGATACTTCGTCGGCCTTAACGACTACGAGCAGTACTTC.